This T cell receptor (beta chain) was recovered during a study of blood T cell repertoires in COVID-19. Study-wide context: Specimens from acute and convalescent COVID-19 originated in the United States, Italy and Spain. PBMCs, B-cell-depleted T cells, or T cells provided the cDNA or gDNA that made up the material.

Per the original methods: Estimation of nucleated cell counts relied on the amplification of reference gene primers. Produced via immunoSEQ multiplex PCR; TCRdb's table is partial and in-frame only. That table gives V, J and clone size, and the DNA gave D and trimming. The repertoire holds over 120,000 clones, with roughly 80% as singletons. V was clipped by 2 bases and J by 3 bases; unmatched bases: 1. The CDR3 is 14 residues long. Germline values: CDR1 MGHDK, CDR2 SYGVNS. The chain employs TRBV25-1 and TRBJ2-5, with 9 bases aligning to TRBD1. The TCR originated in a woman older than 75 with acute or convalescent COVID-19. The sequenced sample was peripheral blood. The CDR3 here is CASSERDREETQYF. The CDR3 nucleotides are TGTGCCAGCAGTGAAAGGGACAGGGAAGAGACCCAGTACTTC.